Presented here are 10 T cell receptor beta chains from one specimen sequenced in a study of long-term antiretroviral therapy in people with HIV. Survey-level immunoSEQ v3.0 assays were run. Clones were read by immunoSEQ multiplex PCR, and TCRdb kept only the in-frame ones, dropping some. The sample shows around 25,000 clones, 80% to 90% of them seen only once. This specimen consisted of unsorted PBMCs, obtained 1.8 years before starting antiretroviral therapy. These receptors originate from a man aged 50-60 years with HIV.

This clone appeared once. The gene calls are TRBV5-1 and TRBJ1-4; D not resolved. V lost 5 bases, J lost 3 bases, and 8 bases lay in between. Germline V gives CDR1 SGHRS, CDR2 YFSETQ. This CDR3 is built from 13 residues. The CDR3 region is CASRSGSNEKLFF. The DNA for the CDR3 is TGCGCCAGCAGATCGGGGTCTAATGAAAAACTGTTTTTT.

J is TRBJ2-5 and V is TRBV5-1, with TRBD2 identical over 10 bases. Germline CDR1 is SGHRS and CDR2 is YFSETQ. V dropped 5 bases and J dropped 4; count of bases not matched to a gene: 8. The CDR3 spans 15 residues. The CDR3 loop reads CASSMGLAGVETQYF. The CDR3, as DNA: TGCGCCAGCAGTATGGGGCTAGCGGGAGTAGAGACCCAGTACTTC.

The chain uses TRBV9 and TRBJ2-7; D is possibly TRBD2 (6 bases). Deletions cut 4 bases from V and 6 bases from J, with 20 bases between. This CDR3 is 15 amino acids long. Looked up from germline, CDR1 is SGDLS and CDR2 is YYNGEE. As DNA, the CDR3 is TGTGCCAGCAGCCTGGCCGGGACTGCTCAGGGCGAGCAGTACTTC. Its translation is CASSLAGTAQGEQYF.

This chain connects TRBV27 to TRBJ1-1, with D perhaps TRBD1 (5 bases). This CDR3 is 14 amino acids long. V dropped 2 bases and J dropped 11 bases, with 18 bases sitting between them. From germline, CDR1 is MNHEY and CDR2 SMNVEV (reference sequence). The CDR3 nucleotides read TGTGCCAGCAGTTTAAATAGGGGAGTTCCTTGGGCTTTCTTT. Protein product: CASSLNRGVPWAFF.

V and J are TRBV6-5 and TRBJ2-5, with 8 bases fitting TRBD1. The length of the CDR3 is 13 residues. Germline-derived CDR1 and CDR2 are MNHEY and SVGAGI. After removal of 7 bases from V and 5 bases from J, the junction contained 6 bases not matched to a gene. The DNA of the CDR3 is TGTGCCAGCAATCCAGGGGGCTGGGAGACCCAGTACTTC. It is translated as CASNPGGWETQYF.

V usage is TRBV5-1 and J usage is TRBJ1-2; 7 positions match TRBD1. The germline gives CDR1 SGHRS, CDR2 YFSETQ. With 2 bases clipped from V and 3 bases from J, the junction kept 7 bases outside the gene matches. The CDR3 totals 15 residues. CDR3 amino acids: CASSFGQGGDYGYTF. The CDR3 DNA follows: TGCGCCAGCAGCTTCGGGCAGGGGGGTGACTATGGCTACACCTTC.

The chain has TRBV5-1 and TRBJ1-1; D perhaps matches TRBD1 (6 bases). The V gene lost 3 bases and the J gene lost 8 bases, with 23 bases spanning the gap. Looked up from germline, CDR1 is SGHRS and CDR2 is YFSETQ. The CDR3 runs to 16 residues. In DNA, the CDR3 is TGCGCCAGCAGCTCGGGGGCTGGGGGGGTCCAGGGAGAAGCTTTCTTT. Translation: CASSSGAGGVQGEAFF.

The V call is TRBV6-5, the J call TRBJ2-5; D uncertain. Germline V gene sequence: CDR1 MNHEY, CDR2 SVGAGI. CDR3 length equals 13 residues. V was pared by 0 bases and J by 6 bases, with 8 bases between. The DNA for the CDR3 is TGTGCCAGCAGTTACTCCTATAGGCAGACCCAGTACTTC. This sequence encodes CASSYSYRQTQYF.

This chain links TRBV5-1 with TRBJ2-1, with 15 bases matching TRBD2. The germline CDR1 and CDR2 sequences are SGHRS and YFSETQ. The trim removed 4 bases at V and 1 base at J, leaving 6 bases unmatched. The CDR3 has 18 residues. CDR3 nucleotide sequence: TGCGCCAGCAGCGCGGGACTAGCGGGAGGTCGGTCCTACAATGAGCAGTTCTTC. As protein: CASSAGLAGGRSYNEQFF. Filled out from reference TRBV5-1 and TRBJ2-1, the complete variable domain reads KAGVTQTPRYLIKTRGQQVTLSCSPISGHRSVSWYQQTPGQGLQFLFEYFSETQRNKGNFPGRFSGRQFSNSRSEMNVSTLELGDSALYLCASSAGLAGGRSYNEQFFGPGTRLTVL.

Remarks on this clone: A read error may account for a junction end that differs from germline. The gene calls are TRBV9 and TRBJ1-2; possible D gene TRBD1, 6 bases. This CDR3 is 13 amino acids long. The germline V gene has CDR1 SGDLS and CDR2 YYNGEE. The CDR3 sequence: CASSPRQGTFIYF. For the CDR3, the DNA is TGTGCCAGCAGCCCCCGTCAAGGGACATTTATATACTTC.